This T cell receptor (beta chain) is from a study of blood T cell repertoires in COVID-19. Study information: Both acute and convalescent COVID-19 samples were obtained from the United States, Italy and Spain. Sample material is recorded as cDNA or gDNA derived from T cells, B-cell-depleted T cells, or PBMCs.

Participant-reported clinical history was the basis for cohort assignment. In the authors' workflow: Nucleated cell counts were estimated from reference gene primer amplification. Sequenced by immunoSEQ multiplex PCR; TCRdb stores in-frame clones only, minus some. V and J calls and clone size are copied from that table; D and trimming were computed from the DNA. The top ten clones hold around 3.3% of a sample with hundreds of thousands of clones, about 90% of them seen once. The CDR3 contains 12 residues. J was trimmed by 4 bases and V by 4 bases; bases with no gene match: 0. Per germline, CDR1 MNHEY and CDR2 SVGAGI.

The TCR was taken from a woman aged 35 to 49 with acute COVID-19. The genes are TRBV6-5 and TRBJ2-5; 7 positions agree with TRBD2. Specimen: PBMCs or T cells enriched from blood (not recorded which). CDR3 nucleotide sequence: TGTGCCAGCAGTTCGGGGGGAGAGACCCAGTACTTC. Translating it yields CASSSGGETQYF.